Given below is one T cell receptor (beta chain) in context. Its matching antigen is unknown. Germline V gene lookup returns CDR1 SGDLS and CDR2 YYNGEE. Trimming pared 1 base from V and 1 base from J, leaving 12 bases between. The CDR3 runs 16 residues. This record comes from a study of Ad26.COV2.S vaccination and SARS-CoV-2 variants. Study-level background: Vaccine-arm donor from the placebo-controlled COV1001 Ad26.COV2.S trial.

Clones were read by immunoSEQ multiplex PCR, and TCRdb kept only the in-frame ones, dropping some. The table has roughly 300,000 clones, roughly 90% seen once. Treatment reported: roughly 20 received Ad26.COV2.S at low or high dose, single or two shots; several received placebo; per-sample allocation not given. Samples analyzed were those drawn on day 63 after the first vaccine or placebo injection. General study results and limits: It was found that vaccine and placebo recipients had similar non-spike TCR breadth.

The receptor was derived from a person between 18 and 65 years old who received the Ad26.COV2.S COVID-19 vaccine or a placebo. The starting material was peripheral blood, obtained in a trial of Ad26.COV2.S vaccine versus placebo. The rearrangement links TRBV9 to TRBJ2-1; maybe TRBD2 (7 bases). This chain's CDR3 is CASSVTGGLSYNEQFF. The DNA of the CDR3 is TGTGCCAGCAGCGTAACGGGGGGCTTATCCTACAATGAGCAGTTCTTC.